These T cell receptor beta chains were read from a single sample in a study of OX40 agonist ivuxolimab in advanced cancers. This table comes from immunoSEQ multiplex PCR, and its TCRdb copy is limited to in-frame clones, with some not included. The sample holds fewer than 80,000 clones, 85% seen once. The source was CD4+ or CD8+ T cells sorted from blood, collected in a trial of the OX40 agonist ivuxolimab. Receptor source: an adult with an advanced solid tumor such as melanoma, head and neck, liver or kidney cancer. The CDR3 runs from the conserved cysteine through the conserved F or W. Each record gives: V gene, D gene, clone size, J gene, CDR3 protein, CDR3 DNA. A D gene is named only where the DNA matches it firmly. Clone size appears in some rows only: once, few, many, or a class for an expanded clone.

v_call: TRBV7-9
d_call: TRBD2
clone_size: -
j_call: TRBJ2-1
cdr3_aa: CASSLGRAGGGVDYNEQFF
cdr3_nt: TGTGCCAGCAGCTTAGGACGCGCGGGCGGGGGGGTGGACTACAATGAGCAGTTCTTC

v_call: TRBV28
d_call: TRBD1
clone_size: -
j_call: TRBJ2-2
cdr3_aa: CASISGTGATGELFF
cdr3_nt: TGTGCCAGCATTTCGGGGACAGGGGCCACCGGGGAGCTGTTTTTT

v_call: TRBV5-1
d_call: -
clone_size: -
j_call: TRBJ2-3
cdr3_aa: CASSLRGATDTQYF
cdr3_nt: TGCGCCAGCAGCTTGCGCGGGGCCACAGATACGCAGTATTTT

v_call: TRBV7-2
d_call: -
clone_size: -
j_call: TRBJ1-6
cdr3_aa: CASSNNGSPLHF
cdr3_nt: TGTGCCAGCTCCAACAACGGTTCACCCCTCCACTTT

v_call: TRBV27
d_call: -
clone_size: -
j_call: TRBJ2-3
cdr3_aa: CASSSAGTDTQYF
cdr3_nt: TGTGCCAGCTCATCGGCGGGGACAGATACGCAGTATTTT

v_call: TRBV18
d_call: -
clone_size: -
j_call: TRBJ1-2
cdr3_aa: CASSPASDVLLLGYTF
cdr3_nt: TGTGCCAGCTCACCGGCGTCGGACGTCTTACTGTTGGGCTACACCTTC

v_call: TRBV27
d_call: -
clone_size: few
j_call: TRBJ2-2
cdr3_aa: CASSLKGANTGELFF
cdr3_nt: TGTGCCAGCAGTTTGAAGGGGGCGAACACCGGGGAGCTGTTTTTT

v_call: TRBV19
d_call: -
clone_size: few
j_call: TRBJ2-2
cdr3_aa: CASSFSYATGELFF
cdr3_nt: TGTGCCAGTAGTTTCTCGTACGCGACCGGGGAGCTGTTTTTT

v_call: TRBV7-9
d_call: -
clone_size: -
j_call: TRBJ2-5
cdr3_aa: CASRLSGPQETQYF
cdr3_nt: TGTGCCAGCAGATTAAGCGGACCTCAAGAGACCCAGTACTTC

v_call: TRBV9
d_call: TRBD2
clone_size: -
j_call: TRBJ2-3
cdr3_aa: CASSVNPGLAGGTDTQYF
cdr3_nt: TGTGCCAGCAGCGTCAATCCGGGACTAGCGGGGGGCACAGATACGCAGTATTTT

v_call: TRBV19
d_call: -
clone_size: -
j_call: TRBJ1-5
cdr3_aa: CASSSTHSGNQPQHF
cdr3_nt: TGTGCCAGTAGCTCCACACACTCGGGGAATCAGCCCCAGCATTTT

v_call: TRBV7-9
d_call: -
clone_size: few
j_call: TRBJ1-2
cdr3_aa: CASSLGGREVVVYTF
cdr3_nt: TGTGCCAGCAGCTTAGGCGGCAGGGAGGTGGTGGTCTACACCTTC

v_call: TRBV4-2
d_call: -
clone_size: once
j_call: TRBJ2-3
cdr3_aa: CASSQGPSVSTDTQYF
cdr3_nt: TGTGCCAGCAGCCAAGGGCCTAGCGTTAGCACAGATACGCAGTATTTT

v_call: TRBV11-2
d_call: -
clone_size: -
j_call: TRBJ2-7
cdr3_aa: CASSLDTGSGYEQYF
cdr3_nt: TGTGCCAGCAGCTTAGATACGGGGTCCGGCTACGAGCAGTACTTC

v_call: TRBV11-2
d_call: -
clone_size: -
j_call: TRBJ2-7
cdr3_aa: CASSLDQDTYEQYF
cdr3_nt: TGTGCCAGCAGCTTAGACCAGGATACCTACGAGCAGTACTTC

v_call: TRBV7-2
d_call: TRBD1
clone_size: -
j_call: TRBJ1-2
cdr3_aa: CASSTSGTEFYGYTF
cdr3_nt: TGTGCCAGCAGCACATCCGGGACAGAGTTCTATGGCTACACCTTC

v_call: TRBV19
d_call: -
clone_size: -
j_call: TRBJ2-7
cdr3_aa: CASSEQGGSYEQYF
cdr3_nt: TGTGCCAGTAGTGAACAGGGAGGGTCCTACGAGCAGTACTTC

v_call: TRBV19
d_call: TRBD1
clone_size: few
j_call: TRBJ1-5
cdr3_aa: CASRDRGDQPQHF
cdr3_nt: TGTGCCAGTAGAGACAGGGGCGATCAGCCCCAGCATTTT

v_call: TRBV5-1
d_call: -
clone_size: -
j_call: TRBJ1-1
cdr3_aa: CASSLVGDGNTEAFF
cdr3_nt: TGCGCCAGCAGCTTGGTTGGGGATGGGAACACTGAAGCTTTCTTT

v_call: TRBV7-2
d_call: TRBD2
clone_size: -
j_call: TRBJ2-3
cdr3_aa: CASSLGLAADTQYF
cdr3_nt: TGTGCCAGCAGCTTGGGACTAGCCGCAGATACGCAGTATTTT

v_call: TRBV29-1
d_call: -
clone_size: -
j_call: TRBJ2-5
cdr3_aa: CSVDWVPETQYF
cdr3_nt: TGCAGCGTTGATTGGGTTCCGGAGACCCAGTACTTC

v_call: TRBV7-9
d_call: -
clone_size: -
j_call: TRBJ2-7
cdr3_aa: CASSLVPGTYEQYF
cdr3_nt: TGTGCCAGCAGCTTAGTACCAGGGACCTACGAGCAGTACTTC

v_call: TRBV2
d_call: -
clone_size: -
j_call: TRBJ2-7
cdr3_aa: CASSEGIYEQYF
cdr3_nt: TGTGCCAGCAGTGAAGGGATCTACGAGCAGTACTTC

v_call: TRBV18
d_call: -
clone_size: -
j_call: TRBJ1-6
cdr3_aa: CASSPQGGRDSPLHF
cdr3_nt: TGTGCCAGCTCACCACAGGGAGGGCGCGATTCACCCCTCCACTTT

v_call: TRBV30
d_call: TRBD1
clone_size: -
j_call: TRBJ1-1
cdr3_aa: CAWSGRGLNTEAFF
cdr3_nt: TGTGCCTGGAGTGGGAGGGGGCTGAATACTGAAGCTTTCTTT

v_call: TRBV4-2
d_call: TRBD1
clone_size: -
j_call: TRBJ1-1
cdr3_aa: CASRATGMNTEAFF
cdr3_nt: TGTGCCAGCAGGGCGACAGGGATGAACACTGAAGCTTTCTTT

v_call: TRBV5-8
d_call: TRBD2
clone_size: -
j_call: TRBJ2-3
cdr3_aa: CASSPDRDYYSTDTQYF
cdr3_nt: TGTGCCAGCAGCCCCGACCGGGACTATTATAGCACAGATACGCAGTATTTT

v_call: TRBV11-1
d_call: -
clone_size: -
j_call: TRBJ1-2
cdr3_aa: CASSSSQLNYGYTF
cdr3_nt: TGTGCCAGCAGCTCCTCCCAGCTTAACTATGGCTACACCTTC

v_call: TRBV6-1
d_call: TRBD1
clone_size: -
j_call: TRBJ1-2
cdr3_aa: CACWGGQGAFGYTF
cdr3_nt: TGTGCCTGTTGGGGGGGACAGGGGGCTTTTGGCTACACCTTC

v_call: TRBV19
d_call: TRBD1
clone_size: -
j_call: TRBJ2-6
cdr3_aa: CASRRRGTGVSSGANVLTF
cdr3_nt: TGTGCCAGTAGGAGAAGAGGGACAGGAGTCTCCTCTGGGGCCAACGTCCTGACTTTC

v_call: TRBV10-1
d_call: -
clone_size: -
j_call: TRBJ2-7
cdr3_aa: CASSGEDRTNYEQYF
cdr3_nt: TGCGCCAGCAGCGGAGAGGACAGGACTAACTACGAGCAGTACTTC

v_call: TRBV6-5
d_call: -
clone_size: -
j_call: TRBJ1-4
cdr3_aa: CASREAGLNEKLFF
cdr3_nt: TGTGCCAGCAGGGAAGCGGGCCTTAATGAAAAACTGTTTTTT

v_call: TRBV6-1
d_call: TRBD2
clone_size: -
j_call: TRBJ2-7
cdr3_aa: CASRPGLLAYEQYF
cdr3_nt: TGTGCCAGCAGACCGGGACTACTCGCCTACGAGCAGTACTTC

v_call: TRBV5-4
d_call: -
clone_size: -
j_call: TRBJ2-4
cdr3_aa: CASSPPEAKNIQYF
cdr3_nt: TGTGCCAGCAGCCCTCCTGAAGCCAAAAACATTCAGTACTTC

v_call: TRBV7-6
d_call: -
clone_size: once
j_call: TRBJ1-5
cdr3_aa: CASSMPGASQPQHF
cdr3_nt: TGTGCCAGCAGCATGCCGGGGGCAAGTCAGCCCCAGCATTTT

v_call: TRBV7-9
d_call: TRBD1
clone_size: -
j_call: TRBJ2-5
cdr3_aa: CASSPQGQGQYF
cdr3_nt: TGTGCCAGCAGCCCTCAGGGACAGGGCCAGTACTTC

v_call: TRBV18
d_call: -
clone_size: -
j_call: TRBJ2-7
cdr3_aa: CASSTTGTRGEQYF
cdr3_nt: TGTGCCAGCTCAACAACCGGGACGAGAGGAGAGCAGTACTTC